This is a list of T cell receptor beta chains from one sample in a study of blood T cells in healthy people across ages. MiXCR, run by TCRdb on the 5' RACE reads, gives a single entry per CDR3 protein. In the table there are 1.5 million to 2 million distinct CDR3 sequences, 30% to 40% of which are singletons. The sequencing sample was made of blood. Source of these receptors: a woman aged 25-40 years in good health. Both conserved end residues are part of each CDR3. The order of the fields is J gene, V gene, clone size, D gene, CDR3 protein, CDR3 DNA. The D gene is left open where the match is weak. Where a row states a size, it is once, few, many or the class of an expanded clone; other rows omit it.

>TRBJ1-4|TRBV27|NA|TRBD1
CASRRDRGEKLFF
TGTGCCAGCCGCCGGGACAGGGGGGAAAAACTGTTTTTT
>TRBJ1-4|TRBV20-1|NA|NA
CSARDRFRSTNEKLFF
TGCAGTGCTAGAGATCGGTTCCGCTCAACTAATGAAAAACTGTTTTTT
>TRBJ2-5|TRBV20-1|NA|TRBD2
CSARVAGGHGKTQYF
TGCAGTGCTAGAGTAGCGGGGGGGCACGGAAAGACCCAGTACTTC
>TRBJ2-7|TRBV20-1|NA|NA
CSAGPGSYEQYF
TGCAGTGCTGGACCGGGGTCCTACGAGCAGTACTTC
>TRBJ2-1|TRBV5-1|NA|TRBD2
CASSTGRSYNERFF
TGCGCCAGCAGCACCGGGAGGTCCTACAATGAGCGGTTCTTC
>TRBJ2-1|TRBV20-1|NA|NA
CSARDSSRSYNEQFF
TGCAGTGCTAGAGATAGCAGTCGCTCCTACAATGAGCAGTTCTTC
>TRBJ2-3|TRBV5-1|few|TRBD1
CASSPGQGGGDTQYF
TGCGCCAGCAGCCCGGGACAGGGTGGTGGAGATACGCAGTATTTT
>TRBJ2-7|TRBV18|few|TRBD1
CASSPTDRVTPYEQYF
TGTGCCAGCTCACCGACCGACAGGGTTACCCCCTACGAGCAGTACTTC
>TRBJ2-3|TRBV30|NA|TRBD2
CAWSQLAGMTDTQYF
TGTGCCTGGAGCCAACTAGCGGGTATGACAGATACGCAGTATTTT
>TRBJ2-7|TRBV9|NA|NA
CASSVAPAYFAATGYEQYF
TGTGCCAGCAGCGTAGCTCCGGCCTACTTCGCAGCGACTGGCTACGAGCAGTACTTC
>TRBJ1-2|TRBV30|few|NA
CAWSLQSGGYTF
TGTGCCTGGAGTTTGCAATCCGGGGGCTACACCTTC
>TRBJ2-1|TRBV4-2|NA|NA
CASSQETPRAGTYNEQFF
TGTGCCAGCAGCCAAGAGACCCCGCGGGCAGGGACCTACAATGAGCAGTTCTTC
>TRBJ2-7|TRBV5-6|few|TRBD2
CASSLLGRSYEQYF
TGTGCCAGCAGCCTGCTCGGGAGGAGCTACGAGCAGTACTTC
>TRBJ1-1|TRBV5-1|NA|NA
CASSSTLLSTEAFF
TGCGCCAGCAGCTCGACACTATTGAGCACTGAAGCTTTCTTT
>TRBJ2-5|TRBV10-2|NA|NA
CASSDLGTQETQYF
TGCGCCAGCAGTGACCTAGGGACTCAAGAGACCCAGTACTTC
>TRBJ2-7|TRBV28|few|NA
CASSLAGPNSYEQYF
TGTGCCAGCAGTTTAGCAGGTCCCAATTCCTACGAGCAGTACTTC
>TRBJ2-5|TRBV4-2|NA|TRBD2
CASSQDYLAGSETQYF
TGTGCCAGCAGCCAAGATTACCTAGCGGGGTCAGAGACCCAGTACTTC
>TRBJ2-1|TRBV4-1|NA|NA
CASSPPTYNERFF
TGCGCCAGCAGCCCCCCAACCTACAATGAGCGGTTCTTC
>TRBJ2-1|TRBV6-5|NA|NA
CASSYSAGTGLHNEQFF
TGTGCCAGCAGTTACTCAGCCGGTACTGGGTTACACAATGAGCAGTTCTTC
>TRBJ2-7|TRBV3-1|many|NA
CASKPSSGGYEQYF
TGTGCCAGCAAGCCTTCCTCTGGGGGTTACGAGCAGTACTTC
>TRBJ1-1|TRBV6-5|NA|NA
CASSYSKAATEAFF
TGTGCCAGCAGTTACTCGAAGGCGGCAACGGAAGCTTTCTTT
>TRBJ2-3|TRBV20-1|NA|TRBD2
CSARDPSGVPDTQYF
TGCAGTGCTAGAGATCCTAGCGGGGTCCCAGATACGCAGTATTTT
>TRBJ2-1|TRBV4-1|few|NA
CASSQGGPEAIYNEQFF
TGCGCCAGCAGCCAGGGGGGTCCCGAAGCCATATACAATGAGCAGTTCTTC
>TRBJ1-4|TRBV6-1|NA|NA
CASSEKRTAGEKLFF
TGTGCCAGCAGTGAAAAGCGCACGGCCGGTGAAAAACTGTTTTTT
>TRBJ2-7|TRBV20-1|NA|NA
CSARPDGYYEQYF
TGCAGTGCTCGTCCCGACGGTTACTACGAGCAGTACTTC
>TRBJ2-5|TRBV28|many|TRBD2
CASSLSPGGQETQYF
TGTGCCAGCAGTTTATCCCCGGGGGGGCAAGAGACCCAGTACTTC
>TRBJ1-1|TRBV29-1|few|NA
CSVERGLGQRMNTEAFF
TGCAGCGTTGAGAGGGGTCTAGGACAGCGAATGAACACTGAAGCTTTCTTT
>TRBJ1-2|TRBV20-1|once|NA
CSAEHRVNYGYTF
TGCAGTGCGGAACACAGGGTCAACTATGGCTACACCTTC
>TRBJ2-3|TRBV5-1|few|NA
CASSTSATSTDTQYF
TGCGCCAGCAGCACGTCAGCGACTAGCACAGATACGCAGTATTTT
>TRBJ1-4|TRBV4-1|NA|NA
CASSQDPRVEKLFF
TGCGCCAGCAGCCAAGACCCTAGGGTTGAAAAACTGTTTTTT
>TRBJ2-1|TRBV7-3|few|TRBD2
CACSRRLAGGYNEQFF
TGTGCCTGCAGCCGTCGACTAGCGGGAGGGTACAATGAGCAGTTCTTC
>TRBJ2-7|TRBV7-3|few|TRBD1
CASSPLWVRDRPYEQYF
TGTGCCAGCAGCCCCCTTTGGGTCCGGGACAGACCTTACGAGCAGTACTTC
>TRBJ1-1|TRBV6-6|few|NA
CASSYSKGEAFF
TGTGCCAGCAGTTACTCGAAGGGTGAAGCTTTCTTT
>TRBJ2-5|TRBV7-9|NA|TRBD2
CASSSPAGVVRDGQYF
TGTGCCAGCAGCTCCCCGGCGGGAGTGGTGAGGGATGGGCAGTACTTC
>TRBJ2-1|TRBV5-6|NA|NA
CASSGTNNEQFF
TGTGCCAGCTCCGGGACAAACAATGAGCAGTTCTTC
>TRBJ1-3|TRBV2|once|NA
CASRRDGNSGNTIYF
TGCGCCAGCAGACGGGACGGGAACTCTGGAAACACCATATATTTT
>TRBJ2-1|TRBV20-1|NA|NA
CSARDFSGAYNEQFF
TGCAGTGCTAGAGATTTTAGCGGAGCCTACAATGAGCAGTTCTTC
>TRBJ1-2|TRBV6-1|NA|NA
CASSPDHTTFGYTF
TGTGCCAGCAGTCCCGACCACACGACCTTTGGCTACACCTTC
>TRBJ2-5|TRBV11-3|NA|TRBD2
CASSQILAGATGEETQYF
TGTGCCAGCAGCCAAATACTAGCGGGGGCTACGGGGGAAGAGACCCAGTACTTC
>TRBJ1-5|TRBV27|NA|NA
CASSSSGRGDQPQHF
TGTGCCAGCAGTTCTTCTGGGCGGGGGGACCAGCCCCAGCATTTT
>TRBJ1-5|TRBV18|few|NA
CASSPSGQGGQPQHF
TGTGCCAGCTCACCCTCAGGGCAGGGAGGTCAGCCCCAGCATTTT
>TRBJ2-6|TRBV4-2|NA|NA
CASSQDSTGGLFANVLTF
TGTGCCAGCAGCCAAGATTCGACAGGAGGTCTGTTCGCCAACGTCCTGACTTTC
>TRBJ1-6|TRBV20-1|few|NA
CSASRQDSPLHF
TGCAGTGCTAGTCGACAGGATTCACCCCTCCACTTT
>TRBJ2-2|TRBV9|NA|NA
CASSVALREGELFF
TGTGCCAGCAGCGTAGCCCTCCGAGAAGGGGAGCTGTTTTTT
>TRBJ2-3|TRBV7-9|few|NA
CASSLVQGADTQYF
TGTGCCAGCAGTTTAGTGCAGGGAGCTGATACGCAGTATTTT
>TRBJ2-3|TRBV7-2|many|NA
CASSLVGSRGDTQYF
TGTGCCAGCAGCTTAGTTGGTAGTCGGGGAGATACGCAGTATTTT
>TRBJ1-2|TRBV7-2|NA|TRBD1
CASSGGTANGYTF
TGTGCCAGCAGCGGGGGGACAGCGAATGGCTACACCTTC
>TRBJ1-6|TRBV5-1|NA|NA
CASRAQGGNSPLHF
TGCGCCAGCAGAGCACAGGGTGGTAATTCACCCCTCCACTTT
>TRBJ2-5|TRBV27|few|NA
CASSLRVGGETRTYF
TGTGCCAGCAGTTTACGGGTCGGGGGCGAGACTCGAACGTACTTC
>TRBJ2-7|TRBV20-1|NA|NA
CSARDFGGNTYEQYF
TGCAGTGCTAGAGATTTTGGAGGGAATACCTACGAGCAGTACTTC
>TRBJ1-2|TRBV20-1|NA|NA
CSAKRGVYGYTF
TGCAGTGCTAAACGGGGTGTCTATGGCTACACCTTC
>TRBJ2-5|TRBV27|few|NA
CASSSTVPQETQYF
TGTGCCAGCAGTTCGACAGTACCCCAAGAGACCCAGTACTTC
>TRBJ2-7|TRBV7-9|once|TRBD2
CASSLAQMRGGGVSYVQYF
TGTGCCAGCAGCTTAGCGCAAATGAGAGGCGGGGGGGTCTCCTACGTGCAGTACTTC